This TCR beta chain derives from a study of circulating and synovial CD4+ cells in juvenile arthritis. Patients with active juvenile idiopathic arthritis donated these samples. Details on this clone: Its antigen is not identified.

General study points: Bulk blood CD4 repertoires were more diverse than these. Overlap with synovium rose as more T cells were sequenced. These blood cells shared more CDR3 sequences with synovium than bulk blood.

Generated by immunoSEQ multiplex PCR, the TCRdb table keeps only in-frame clones and is missing some. The sample lists 32,000 or so clones; roughly 96% were seen once. This TCR was recovered from a human donor with juvenile idiopathic arthritis. The sequencing sample was made of CD4+ T cells from blood.

CDR3 sequence: CASSFLSGGRAVLGTDTQYF. The CDR3, as DNA: TGTGCCAGCAGTTTTCTCAGCGGCGGGAGGGCCGTGCTTGGCACAGATACGCAGTATTTT. The rearrangement links TRBV27 to TRBJ2-3; 9 bases match TRBD2. Trimming took 3 bases from V and 1 from J; bases not matched to a gene: 17. The CDR3 runs to 20 residues. CDR1 is MNHEY, CDR2 SMNVEV, per germline (reference sequence).